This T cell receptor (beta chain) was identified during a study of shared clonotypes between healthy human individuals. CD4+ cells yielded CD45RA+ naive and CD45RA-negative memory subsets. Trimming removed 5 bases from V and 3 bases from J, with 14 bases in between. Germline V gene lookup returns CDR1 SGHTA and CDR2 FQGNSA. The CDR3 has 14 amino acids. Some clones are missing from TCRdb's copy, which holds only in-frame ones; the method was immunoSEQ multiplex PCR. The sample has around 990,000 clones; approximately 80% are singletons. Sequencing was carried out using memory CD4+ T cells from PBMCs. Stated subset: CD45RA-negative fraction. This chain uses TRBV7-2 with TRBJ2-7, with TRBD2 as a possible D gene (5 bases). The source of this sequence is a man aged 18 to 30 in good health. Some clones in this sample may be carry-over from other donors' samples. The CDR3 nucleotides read TGTGCCAGCAGCGTCGAAGGAGGCGTCTACGAGCAGTACTTC. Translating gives CASSVEGGVYEQYF.